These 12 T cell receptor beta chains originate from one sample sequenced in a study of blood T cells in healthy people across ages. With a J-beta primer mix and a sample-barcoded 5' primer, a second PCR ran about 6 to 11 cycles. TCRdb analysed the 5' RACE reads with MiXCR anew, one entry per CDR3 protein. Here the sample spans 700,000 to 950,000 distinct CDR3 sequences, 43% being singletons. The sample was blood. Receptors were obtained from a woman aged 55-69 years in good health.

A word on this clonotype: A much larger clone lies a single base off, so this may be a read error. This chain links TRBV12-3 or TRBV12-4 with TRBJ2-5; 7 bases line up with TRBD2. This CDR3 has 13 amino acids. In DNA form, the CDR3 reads TGTGCCAGCAGTTCGGGACTACAAGAGGCCCAGTACTTC. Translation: CASSSGLQEAQYF.

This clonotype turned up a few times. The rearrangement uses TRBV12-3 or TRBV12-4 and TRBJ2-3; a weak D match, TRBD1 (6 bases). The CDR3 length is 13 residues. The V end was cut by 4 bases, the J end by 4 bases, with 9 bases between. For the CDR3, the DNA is TGTGCCAGCAGTTCGACAGGACCAGATACGCAGTATTTT. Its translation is CASSSTGPDTQYF.

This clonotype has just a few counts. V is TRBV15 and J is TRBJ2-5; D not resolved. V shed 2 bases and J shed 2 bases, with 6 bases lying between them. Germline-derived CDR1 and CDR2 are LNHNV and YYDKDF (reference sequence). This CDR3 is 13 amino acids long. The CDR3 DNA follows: TGTGCCACCAGCAGACCCCCTCAAGAGACCCAGTACTTC. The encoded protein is CATSRPPQETQYF.

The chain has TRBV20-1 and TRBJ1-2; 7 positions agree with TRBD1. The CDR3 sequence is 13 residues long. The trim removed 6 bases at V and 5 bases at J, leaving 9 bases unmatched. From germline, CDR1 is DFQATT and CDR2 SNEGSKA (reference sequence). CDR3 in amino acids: CSARGDRAYGYTF. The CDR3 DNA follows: TGCAGTGCCCGGGGAGACAGGGCGTATGGCTACACCTTC.

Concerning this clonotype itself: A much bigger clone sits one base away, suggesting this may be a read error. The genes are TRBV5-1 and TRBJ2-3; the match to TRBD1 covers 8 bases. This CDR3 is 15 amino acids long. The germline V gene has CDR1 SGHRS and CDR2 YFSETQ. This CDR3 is CAGSSGQGETDTQYF. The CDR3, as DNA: TGCGCCGGCAGCTCCGGACAGGGAGAGACAGATACGCAGTATTTT.

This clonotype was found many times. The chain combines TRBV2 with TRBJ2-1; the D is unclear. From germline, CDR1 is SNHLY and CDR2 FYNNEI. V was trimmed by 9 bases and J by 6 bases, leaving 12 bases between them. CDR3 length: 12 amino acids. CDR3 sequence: CARSSQRNEQFF. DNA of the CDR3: TGTGCCAGGTCTAGTCAACGCAATGAGCAGTTCTTC.

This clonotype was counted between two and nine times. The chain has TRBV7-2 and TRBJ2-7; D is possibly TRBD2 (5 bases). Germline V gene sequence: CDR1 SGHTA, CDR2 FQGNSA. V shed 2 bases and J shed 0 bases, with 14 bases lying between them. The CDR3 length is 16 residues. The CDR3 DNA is TGTGCCAGCAGCTTACCCGGGGAACGAAACTCCTACGAGCAGTACTTC. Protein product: CASSLPGERNSYEQYF.

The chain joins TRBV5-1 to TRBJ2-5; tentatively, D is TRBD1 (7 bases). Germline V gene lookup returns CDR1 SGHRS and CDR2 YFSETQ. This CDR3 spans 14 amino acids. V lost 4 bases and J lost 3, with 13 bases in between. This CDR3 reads CASSAGQREETQYF. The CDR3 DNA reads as TGCGCCAGCAGCGCGGGACAGCGCGAAGAGACCCAGTACTTC.

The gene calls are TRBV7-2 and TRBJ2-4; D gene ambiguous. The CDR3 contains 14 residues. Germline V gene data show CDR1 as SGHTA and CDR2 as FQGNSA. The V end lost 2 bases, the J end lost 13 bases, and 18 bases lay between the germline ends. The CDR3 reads CASSLLRTQNEQYF. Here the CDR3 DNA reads TGTGCCAGCAGCTTACTGAGGACCCAAAATGAGCAGTACTTC.

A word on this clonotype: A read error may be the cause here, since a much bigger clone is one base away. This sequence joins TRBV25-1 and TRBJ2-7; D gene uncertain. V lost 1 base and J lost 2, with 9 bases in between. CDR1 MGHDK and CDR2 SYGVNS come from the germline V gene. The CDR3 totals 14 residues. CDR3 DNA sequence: TGTGCCAGCAGTGAATCCGGTAGCCCCTACGAGCAGTACTTC. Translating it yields CASSESGSPYEQYF.

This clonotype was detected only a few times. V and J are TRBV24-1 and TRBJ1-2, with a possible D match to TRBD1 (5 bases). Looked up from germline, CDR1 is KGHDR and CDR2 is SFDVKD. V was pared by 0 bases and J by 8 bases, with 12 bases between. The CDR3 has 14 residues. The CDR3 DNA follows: TGTGCCACCAGTGATTTGGGGCAGGGAAGCGGCTACACCTTC. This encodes CATSDLGQGSGYTF.

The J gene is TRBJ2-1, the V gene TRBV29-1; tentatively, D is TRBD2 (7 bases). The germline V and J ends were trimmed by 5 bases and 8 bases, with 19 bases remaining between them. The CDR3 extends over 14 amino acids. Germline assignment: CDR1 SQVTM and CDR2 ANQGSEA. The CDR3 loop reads CSVSSGGGSDEQFF. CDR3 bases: TGCAGCGTTTCTAGCGGAGGGGGTTCTGATGAGCAGTTCTTC.